What follows are 2 T cell receptor beta chains derived from one specimen sequenced in a study of T-cell reconstitution after alpha-beta-depleted transplantation in children. TCRbeta library preparation incorporated unique molecular identifiers. TCRdb used MiXCR to reprocess the PCR reads, holding one entry per CDR3 protein. The table lists approximately 510,000 distinct CDR3 sequences, around 19% of them singletons, with 3% to 4% in the top ten. The sample consisted of PBMCs from the stem cell graft donor, taken from the stem cell graft. The receptor set was obtained from a human donor who donated a stem cell graft to a child with acute lymphoblastic leukemia.

The chain combines TRBV4-1 with TRBJ1-1; D remains ambiguous. The germline CDR1 and CDR2 sequences are MGHRA and YSYEKL. V lost 3 bases and J lost 11, with 16 bases in between. This CDR3 is 13 amino acids long. The DNA for the CDR3 is TGCGCCAGCAGCCAGATCCCGGCGCCGGGGGCTTTCTTT. Its protein product is CASSQIPAPGAFF.

The table lists this clonotype with many counts. The genes are TRBV10-3 and TRBJ2-3; TRBD1 matches 7 bases. The CDR3 is 13 amino acids. CDR1 and CDR2 (germline): ENHRY, SYGVKD. The ends lost 6 bases at V and 1 base at J; junction bases unmatched: 1. CDR3 DNA sequence: TGTGCCATCAGAACAGGGGGCACAGATACGCAGTATTTT. Its translation is CAIRTGGTDTQYF.